These 20 T cell receptor beta chains came from one sample sequenced in a study of early T cells in non-severe SARS-CoV-2 infection. TCRdb processed the 5' RACE reads anew with MiXCR; each CDR3 protein has one entry. The table lists tens of thousands of distinct CDR3 sequences, around 6% of them singletons. The specimen was whole blood, collected at baseline. These receptor sequences come from an adult who was a healthcare worker with PCR-confirmed SARS-CoV-2 infection or an uninfected control (not recorded which).

This clonotype was found a few times. This rearrangement joins TRBV5-6 to TRBJ2-6; possible D gene TRBD1, 5 bases. From germline, CDR1 is SGHDT and CDR2 YYEEEE. The CDR3 length is 15 residues. The ends were cut back, 1 base at V and 1 base at J, with 6 bases in the middle. In DNA, the CDR3 is TGTGCCAGCAGCTTGCCAGGGTCTGGGGCCAACGTCCTGACTTTC. This encodes CASSLPGSGANVLTF.

This clonotype was seen many times. J is TRBJ1-3 and V is TRBV20-1; D unclear. Per germline, CDR1 DFQATT and CDR2 SNEGSKA (reference sequence). Trimming removed 3 bases at V and 0 bases at J, with 15 bases between. The CDR3 runs 16 residues. CDR3 sequence reads: CSASKLDGVSGNTIYF. The CDR3 DNA sequence: TGCAGTGCTAGCAAACTGGACGGAGTCTCTGGAAACACCATATATTTT.

This clonotype has a count of ten or more. The chain joins TRBV30 to TRBJ1-1; D is unresolved. CDR3 size: 11 residues. V was trimmed by 8 bases and J by 11 bases, leaving 18 bases between them. In germline, CDR1 is GTSNPN, CDR2 SVGIG (reference sequence). The chain's CDR3 is CAQTQQGEAFF. CDR3 sequence (DNA): TGTGCCCAGACGCAGCAAGGTGAGGCTTTCTTT.

This clonotype was counted many times. The rearrangement joins TRBV4-2 to TRBJ2-2, with D possibly matching TRBD1 (6 bases). This CDR3 has 15 residues. The germline gives CDR1 LGHNA, CDR2 YNFKEQ. V lost 0 bases to trimming and J lost 7 bases, with 12 bases between them. The CDR3 loop reads CASSQESGDGGELFF. DNA of the CDR3: TGTGCCAGCAGCCAAGAATCAGGGGACGGCGGGGAGCTGTTTTTT.

This clonotype was found many times. The chain carries TRBV5-1 and TRBJ1-1; TRBD1 might be the D (5 bases). The CDR3 spans 15 residues. V dropped 1 base and J dropped 5 bases, with 15 bases sitting between them. Germline-derived CDR1 and CDR2 are SGHRS and YFSETQ. CDR3 bases: TGCGCCAGCAGCTTGAGTTCGCGGGGGAGGACTGAAGCTTTCTTT. Translation: CASSLSSRGRTEAFF.

This clonotype was counted ten times or more. V gene TRBV18 combines with J gene TRBJ1-2; no clear D. Deletions cut 6 bases from V and 7 bases from J, with 12 bases between. The CDR3 totals 12 residues. Germline V gene data show CDR1 as KGHSH and CDR2 as LQKENI. The CDR3 region is CASSPEGFGYTF. The CDR3 bases are TGTGCCAGCTCGCCGGAAGGGTTTGGCTACACCTTC. Combining the CDR3 with reference TRBV18 and TRBJ1-2 gives the whole variable domain NAGVMQNPRHLVRRRGQEARLRCSPMKGHSHVYWYRQLPEEGLKFMVYLQKENIIDESGMPKERFSAEFPKEGPSILRIQQVVRGDSAAYFCASSPEGFGYTFGSGTRLTVV.

This clonotype was seen at least ten times. The gene calls are TRBV27 and TRBJ2-5, with D possibly being TRBD1 (7 bases). This CDR3 has 15 amino acids. Germline assignment: CDR1 MNHEY and CDR2 SMNVEV (reference sequence). V lost 3 bases and J lost 5, with 16 bases in between. DNA for the CDR3: TGTGCCAGCAGTTTGTCAGGGGGGCCTTGGGAGACCCAGTACTTC. This codes for CASSLSGGPWETQYF.

This clonotype was seen ten or more times. The genes are TRBV11-2 and TRBJ2-7; D unclear. The length of the CDR3 is 13 residues. The germline CDR1 and CDR2 sequences are SGHAT and FQNNGV. V was clipped by 5 bases and J by 7 bases, with 15 bases between them. DNA for the CDR3: TGTGCCAGCAGCCCATACCCACTGGGGGAGCAGTACTTC. Amino acids: CASSPYPLGEQYF.

This clonotype was detected many times. V gene TRBV5-1 combines with J gene TRBJ2-3, with TRBD2 as a possible D gene (6 bases). Between the trimmed V and J ends, which lost 9 bases and 6 bases, there was a span of 20 bases. This CDR3 contains 14 residues. CDR1 and CDR2 (germline): SGHRS, YFSETQ. CDR3 loop: CAKLWGRGGDTQYF. The CDR3 DNA reads as TGCGCCAAACTCTGGGGCCGTGGAGGGGATACGCAGTATTTT. The full variable domain, in which reference TRBV5-1 and TRBJ2-3 provide the parts outside the CDR3, is KAGVTQTPRYLIKTRGQQVTLSCSPISGHRSVSWYQQTPGQGLQFLFEYFSETQRNKGNFPGRFSGRQFSNSRSEMNVSTLELGDSALYLCAKLWGRGGDTQYFGPGTRLTVL.

This clonotype was seen repeatedly, ten times or more. V gene TRBV12-3 or TRBV12-4 combines with J gene TRBJ1-2; D unresolved. The CDR3 covers 14 residues. V lost 5 bases and J lost 4, with 14 bases in between. CDR3 DNA sequence: TGTGCCAGCAGTCCAGCGGGCGCGGTCTATGGCTACACCTTC. Protein sequence: CASSPAGAVYGYTF.

There are many counts of this clonotype. V and J are TRBV29-1 and TRBJ1-1; no reliable D call. This CDR3 is built from 11 residues. Per germline, CDR1 SQVTM and CDR2 ANQGSEA. Between the trimmed V and J ends, which lost 7 bases and 3 bases, there was a span of 9 bases. CDR3 bases: TGCAGCGCCGCTTTTCACACTGAAGCTTTCTTT. Translating gives CSAAFHTEAFF.

This clonotype was recorded once. The rearrangement uses TRBV7-8 and TRBJ1-1; no clear D gene. This CDR3 has 15 amino acids. V gave up 3 bases and J gave up 3 bases, with 14 bases separating them. Germline V CDR1 and CDR2: SGHVS, FQNEAQ. The CDR3 reads CASSFLTVGHTEAFF. The CDR3 region has the DNA TGTGCCAGCAGCTTTTTGACCGTAGGACACACTGAAGCTTTCTTT.

Comments on this clonotype: Given a much more abundant clone one base away, this may be a read error. The chain uses TRBV6-2 or TRBV6-3 and TRBJ2-7, with no clear D. Trimming stripped 2 bases from V and 6 bases from J, with 8 bases between. The CDR3 is 12 residues long. Germline V gives CDR1 MNHEY, CDR2 SVGEGT. The CDR3 nucleotides read TGTGCCAGCAGTTACCCCCTGGGCGAGCAGTACTTC. The encoded protein is CASSYPLGEQYF.

This clonotype came up many times. The chain recombines TRBV7-2 with TRBJ1-1, with 9 nucleotides matching TRBD1. Per the germline V gene, CDR1 is SGHTA and CDR2 is FQGNSA. The V gene end was trimmed by 5 bases and the J gene end by 4 bases; junction bases not matched to a gene: 8. The CDR3 is 15 residues long. In DNA form, the CDR3 reads TGTGCCAGCAGCCCCCGGACAGGGGAATCCACTGAAGCTTTCTTT. Its translation: CASSPRTGESTEAFF.

A few counts support this clonotype. This chain uses TRBV5-5 with TRBJ2-7; D might be TRBD2 (6 bases). CDR3 size: 14 residues. Trimming cost V 2 bases and J 3 bases, with 12 bases left between them. Looked up from germline, CDR1 is SGHKS and CDR2 is YYEKEE (reference sequence). The CDR3 loop is CASSLGDSVYEQYF. CDR3 coding DNA: TGTGCCAGCAGCTTAGGGGACTCCGTCTACGAGCAGTACTTC.

This clonotype came up many times. The chain is built from TRBV4-1 and TRBJ2-7; D unclear. Germline V gene lookup returns CDR1 MGHRA and CDR2 YSYEKL. CDR3 length: 14 amino acids. V was clipped by 1 base and J by 3 bases, with 10 bases between them. CDR3 coding DNA: TGCGCCAGCAGCCAAGTCGGTACGAACTACGAGCAGTACTTC. It translates to CASSQVGTNYEQYF.

The sample holds many counts of this clonotype. The CDR3 here is CASSLRRDTGELFF. CDR3 in DNA: TGTGCCAGCAGCTTACGGAGGGACACCGGGGAGCTGTTTTTT. The chain uses TRBV7-9 and TRBJ2-2, with D perhaps matching TRBD2 (6 bases). The CDR3 runs to 14 residues. The germline gives CDR1 SEHNR, CDR2 FQNEAQ (reference sequence). V gave up 2 bases and J gave up 3 bases, with 7 bases separating them.

This chain connects TRBV29-1 to TRBJ1-4; D may be TRBD1 (5 bases). V was clipped by 4 bases and J by 3 bases, with 15 bases between them. This CDR3 comprises 15 residues. Germline assignment: CDR1 SQVTM and CDR2 ANQGSEA. In DNA form, the CDR3 reads TGCAGCGTTGGCCGAGGGGATTGGGCTAATGAAAAACTGTTTTTT. Translated, it gives CSVGRGDWANEKLFF.

In this sample, this clonotype turned up a few times. This chain uses TRBV10-1 with TRBJ2-5, with TRBD2 identical over 7 bases. Germline assignment: CDR1 WNHNN and CDR2 SYGVQD (reference sequence). This CDR3 contains 15 residues. V dropped 2 bases and J dropped 2; count of bases not matched to a gene: 5. CDR3 DNA sequence: TGCGCCAGCAGTGAGGCTAGCGGAGCTCAAGAGACCCAGTACTTC. This codes for CASSEASGAQETQYF.

This clonotype was counted ten times or more. V gene TRBV4-1 combines with J gene TRBJ1-1; possible D gene TRBD1, 6 bases. V was pared by 4 bases and J by 7 bases, with 13 bases between. Germline V gene lookup returns CDR1 MGHRA and CDR2 YSYEKL. The CDR3 covers 13 residues. The CDR3 DNA reads TGCGCCAGCAGCCCGGGGACACAGTTTGAAGCTTTCTTT. It yields the protein CASSPGTQFEAFF.